This TCR beta chain comes out of a study of blood T cell repertoires in COVID-19. Original handling: Amplification from reference gene primers served as the basis for estimated nucleated cell counts. The assay was immunoSEQ multiplex PCR, and TCRdb's table has in-frame clones only and misses some. V and J calls and clone size are copied from that table; D and trimming were computed from the DNA. Among hundreds of thousands of clones listed, around 83% were seen once. The CDR3 length is 13 residues. The V gene lost 7 bases and the J gene lost 6 bases, with 16 bases spanning the gap. Looked up from germline, CDR1 is SGHAT and CDR2 is FQNNGV.

J is TRBJ2-7 and V is TRBV11-2; unclear D gene. The specimen was peripheral blood. This receptor was identified in an elderly woman with acute or convalescent COVID-19. The CDR3 DNA reads as TGTGCCAGCAACCCCCCCGTAAAGCCCGAGCAGTACTTC. It yields the protein CASNPPVKPEQYF.